This is a list of T cell receptor beta chains from one sample in a study of radiotherapy plus CTLA-4 blockade in lung cancer. Sequencing was performed with immunoSEQ multiplex PCR; in TCRdb, only in-frame clones are kept and a portion is missing. The sample has more than 90,000 clones, nearly 80% seen once; the top ten hold approximately 5.5%. Sequencing used peripheral blood, obtained from a patient treated with radiotherapy plus ipilimumab. The receptors come from a human donor with non-small cell lung cancer who had a partial response to radiotherapy plus ipilimumab. CDR3s include the opening cysteine and the closing phenylalanine or tryptophan. The order of the fields is J gene, clone size, D gene, V gene, CDR3 protein, CDR3 DNA. A D gene is named only where the DNA matches it firmly. The size of a clone is reported for some rows only, either as once, few or many, or as a class for expanded clones.

>TRBJ2-1|.|TRBD1|TRBV19
CASSIPGQGTIYSSYNEQFF
TGTGCCAGTAGTATTCCCGGACAGGGGACGATATACAGCTCCTACAATGAGCAGTTCTTC
>TRBJ1-1|few|.|TRBV29-1
CSVEVVSETPNTEAFF
TGCAGCGTTGAAGTCGTCTCCGAGACACCGAACACTGAAGCTTTCTTT
>TRBJ2-7|.|.|TRBV9
CASTKGLEAYEQYF
TGTGCCAGCACGAAGGGGCTTGAGGCCTACGAGCAGTACTTC
>TRBJ2-3|.|.|TRBV4-3
CASSQDWAFQPLTDTQYF
TGCGCCAGCAGCCAAGATTGGGCTTTCCAACCCCTCACAGATACGCAGTATTTT
>TRBJ1-1|few|TRBD1|TRBV6-5
CASTGQGSTEAFF
TGTGCCAGCACCGGACAGGGTAGCACTGAAGCTTTCTTT
>TRBJ1-3|.|TRBD1|TRBV27
CASSPETGLGNTIYF
TGTGCCAGCAGTCCTGAGACAGGGTTAGGAAACACCATATATTTT
>TRBJ1-1|.|.|TRBV28
CASRGASLNTEAFF
TGTGCCAGCAGGGGGGCTAGCTTGAACACTGAAGCTTTCTTT
>TRBJ1-3|.|.|TRBV7-2
CASRGDTGNTIYF
TGTGCCAGCAGGGGCGATACAGGAAACACCATATATTTT
>TRBJ1-1|.|TRBD1|TRBV18
CASSLQGVNTEAFF
TGTGCCAGCTCACTCCAGGGGGTGAACACTGAAGCTTTCTTT
>TRBJ1-5|.|.|TRBV5-1
CASSFAGFRDQPQHF
TGCGCCAGCAGCTTTGCGGGTTTTCGGGATCAGCCCCAGCATTTT
>TRBJ2-5|.|.|TRBV28
CASSPWGPWETQYF
TGTGCCAGCAGCCCGTGGGGGCCGTGGGAGACCCAGTACTTC
>TRBJ2-1|.|.|TRBV10-1
CASSDRGPRQNEQFF
TGCGCCAGCAGTGACAGGGGACCCCGACAAAATGAGCAGTTCTTC
>TRBJ2-2|.|.|TRBV11-3
CASSLGTVGELFF
TGTGCCAGCAGCTTAGGGACAGTCGGGGAGCTGTTTTTT
>TRBJ1-2|once|.|TRBV19
CASSIGIGGGYGYTF
TGTGCCAGTAGTATAGGTATTGGCGGCGGCTATGGCTACACCTTC
>TRBJ2-2|.|.|TRBV11-3
CASSLESRGYTGELFF
TGTGCCAGCAGCTTAGAGTCCAGGGGATACACCGGGGAGCTGTTTTTT
>TRBJ2-7|.|TRBD1|TRBV6-6
CASRDTGAERHEQYF
TGTGCCAGCAGGGACACAGGGGCGGAGAGGCACGAGCAGTACTTC
>TRBJ2-7|.|.|TRBV28
CASSSWRRGNYEQYF
TGTGCCAGCAGCTCGTGGCGTAGGGGAAACTACGAGCAGTACTTC
>TRBJ1-2|.|TRBD1|TRBV5-6
CASSLTGEGYTF
TGTGCCAGCAGCTTGACAGGGGAAGGCTACACCTTC
>TRBJ2-3|.|.|TRBV9
CASSVDRRLTDTQYF
TGTGCCAGCAGCGTAGACAGGCGACTCACAGATACGCAGTATTTT
>TRBJ2-2|few|.|TRBV11-2
CASSSQLAAGELFF
TGTGCCAGCAGTTCTCAACTAGCTGCCGGGGAGCTGTTTTTT
>TRBJ2-1|.|.|TRBV6-5
CASSYSPAWAYNEQFF
TGTGCCAGCAGTTACTCCCCAGCGTGGGCCTACAATGAGCAGTTCTTC
>TRBJ2-7|.|TRBD2|TRBV11-3
CASSLGLAGVYEQYF
TGTGCCAGCAGCCTAGGGCTTGCGGGGGTTTACGAGCAGTACTTC
>TRBJ2-1|.|.|TRBV5-1
CASSLEFRGYNEQFF
TGCGCCAGCAGCTTGGAATTTCGAGGGTACAATGAGCAGTTCTTC
>TRBJ2-5|.|.|TRBV6-5
CASSPAEETQYF
TGTGCCAGCAGTCCCGCGGAAGAGACCCAGTACTTC
>TRBJ1-1|.|TRBD1|TRBV28
CASSLQHYPTGTLRLNTEAFF
TGTGCCAGCAGTTTACAACACTACCCGACAGGGACCCTTCGTTTGAACACTGAAGCTTTCTTT
>TRBJ1-6|.|.|TRBV5-5
CASSLGGHRAPDSPLHF
TGTGCCAGCAGTCTAGGGGGACACCGGGCCCCCGATTCACCCCTCCACTTT
>TRBJ1-4|.|TRBD1|TRBV27
CASSHKGQLIEKLFF
TGTGCCAGCAGCCATAAGGGACAGTTGATAGAAAAACTGTTTTTT
>TRBJ1-1|.|.|TRBV7-9
CASSPSPVRTTEAFF
TGTGCCAGCAGCCCCAGCCCGGTACGGACAACTGAAGCTTTCTTT
>TRBJ2-5|.|TRBD2|TRBV10-3
CAISDSGRAKETQYF
TGTGCCATCAGTGATAGCGGGAGGGCCAAAGAGACCCAGTACTTC
>TRBJ1-5|.|.|TRBV28
CASSPTSTGRQPQHF
TGTGCCAGCTCTCCTACCAGCACGGGAAGGCAGCCCCAGCATTTT
>TRBJ2-5|.|.|TRBV7-2
CASRTKETQYF
TGTGCCAGCAGAACAAAAGAGACCCAGTACTTC
>TRBJ2-1|once|TRBD2|TRBV28
CASSMPPGTSGGNEQFF
TGTGCCAGCAGCATGCCGCCGGGGACTAGCGGGGGGAATGAGCAGTTCTTC
>TRBJ2-1|.|.|TRBV15
CATSSTGDSDTYNEQFF
TGTGCCACCAGCTCCACGGGGGACTCCGATACCTACAATGAGCAGTTCTTC
>TRBJ1-1|few|TRBD1|TRBV4-3
CASSQERTGGLTEAFF
TGCGCCAGCAGCCAAGAGCGTACAGGGGGCTTGACTGAAGCTTTCTTT
>TRBJ2-1|.|.|TRBV5-1
CASSLVGESYNEQFF
TGCGCCAGCAGCTTGGTCGGGGAGTCCTACAATGAGCAGTTCTTC
>TRBJ2-7|.|.|TRBV28
CASSSYGGGYEQYF
TGTGCCAGCAGTTCTTATGGAGGTGGCTACGAGCAGTACTTC
>TRBJ2-1|.|TRBD2|TRBV7-2
CASSLGAGARNEQFF
TGTGCCAGCAGCTTAGGGGCGGGAGCTAGGAATGAGCAGTTCTTC
>TRBJ2-1|.|.|TRBV19
CASSIRRTLGYNEQFF
TGTGCCAGTAGTATACGGCGCACACTAGGTTACAATGAGCAGTTCTTC
>TRBJ1-4|.|.|TRBV7-2
CASSFRGSEKLFF
TGTGCCAGCAGCTTTCGGGGGAGTGAAAAACTGTTTTTT
>TRBJ1-1|.|.|TRBV7-9
CASSLLITDTEAFF
TGTGCCAGCAGCTTATTGATCACGGACACTGAAGCTTTCTTT
>TRBJ2-1|.|TRBD2|TRBV5-6
CASSLAGLADSSYNEQFF
TGTGCCAGCAGCTTGGCGGGACTAGCGGACAGCTCCTACAATGAGCAGTTCTTC
>TRBJ2-7|.|.|TRBV19
CASSIGVLNEQYF
TGTGCCAGTAGTATCGGGGTATTAAACGAGCAGTACTTC
>TRBJ2-1|.|.|TRBV7-9
CASSLGLGLAAANNEQFF
TGTGCCAGCAGCTTAGGACTCGGTTTGGCGGCCGCAAACAATGAGCAGTTCTTC